This entry lists 31 T cell receptor beta chains sequenced from one sample in a study of blood T cell repertoires in COVID-19. The data were produced by immunoSEQ multiplex PCR, yet TCRdb's version contains in-frame clones alone and is incomplete. The sample holds roughly 220,000 clones; around 80% are singletons and the top ten take 15% to 20%. Sequenced material: peripheral blood. These receptors were obtained from a man aged 25 to 45 with active or convalescent COVID-19.

For the CDR3, the DNA is TGTGCCAGCTCATCTAGCGGGGGAAAGAGTACCGGGGAGCTGTTTTTT. Translation: CASSSSGGKSTGELFF. The V call is TRBV18, the J call TRBJ2-2; 10 nucleotides line up with TRBD2. The trim removed 5 bases at V and 5 bases at J, leaving 8 bases unmatched. The CDR3 sequence is 16 residues long. Germline CDR1 and CDR2: KGHSH and LQKENI.

J is TRBJ1-1 and V is TRBV10-3; no definite D call. The CDR3 is 11 amino acids. Germline V CDR1 and CDR2: ENHRY, SYGVKD. V lost 4 bases and J 9 bases, leaving 9 bases between the germline ends. CDR3 bases: TGTGCCATCAGTGTAGGAGTTAAAGCTTTCTTT. Encoded protein: CAISVGVKAFF.

This sequence joins TRBV19 and TRBJ1-6; a weak D match, TRBD1 (6 bases). CDR3 length: 14 residues. Trimming removed 6 bases from V and 5 bases from J, with 11 bases in between. CDR1 LNHDA and CDR2 SQIVND come from the germline V gene (reference sequence). The CDR3: CASRPRDNNSPLHF. The CDR3 DNA sequence: TGTGCCAGTAGACCCCGGGACAATAATTCACCCCTCCACTTT.

The gene calls are TRBV19 and TRBJ1-2; 7 nucleotides align to TRBD1. V shed 6 bases, J shed 3 bases, and the junction held 13 bases outside the gene matches. The CDR3 loop spans 16 amino acids. Germline assignment: CDR1 LNHDA and CDR2 SQIVND (reference sequence). The CDR3: CASSRFIGGSDYGYTF. In DNA, the CDR3 is TGTGCCAGTAGCCGTTTTATAGGGGGCTCGGACTATGGCTACACCTTC.

This clone was seen only a few times. The chain is built from TRBV27 and TRBJ1-2, with 8 bases fitting TRBD1. The germline CDR1 and CDR2 sequences are MNHEY and SMNVEV (reference sequence). Germline trimming cut 2 bases from V and 5 bases from J; bases unmatched to any gene: 4. The CDR3 is 14 amino acids. DNA for the CDR3: TGTGCCAGCAGTTTAACAGGGGGTAAATATGGCTACACCTTC. It yields the protein CASSLTGGKYGYTF.

The chain combines TRBV29-1 with TRBJ1-4, with 7 nucleotides matching TRBD1. This CDR3 is 13 amino acids long. The germline CDR1 and CDR2 sequences are SQVTM and ANQGSEA. V gave up 7 bases and J gave up 7 bases; unmatched junction bases: 9. Here the CDR3 reads CSARQGGGEKLFF. Written as DNA, the CDR3 is TGCAGCGCCCGACAGGGAGGTGGTGAAAAACTGTTTTTT. The whole variable domain, filled in from reference TRBV29-1 and TRBJ1-4, reads SAVISQKPSRDICQRGTSLTIQCQVDSQVTMMFWYRQQPGQSLTLIATANQGSEATYESGFVIDKFPISRPNLTFSTLTVSNMSPEDSSIYLCSARQGGGEKLFFGSGTQLSVL.

The chain recombines TRBV7-8 with TRBJ2-7; TRBD2 aligns across 10 bases. Germline V gene sequence: CDR1 SGHVS, CDR2 FQNEAQ. The CDR3 sequence is 18 residues long. After removal of 1 base from V and 5 bases from J, the junction contained 14 bases not matched to a gene. In DNA form, the CDR3 reads TGTGCCAGCAGCTTAGTGGGAGTAGCGGGAGGTAAAGGTGACGAGCAGTACTTC. Translation gives CASSLVGVAGGKGDEQYF.

The chain is built from TRBV3-1 (or the pseudogene TRBV3-2) and TRBJ1-1, with a weak D call TRBD1 (5 bases). The CDR3 consists of 13 residues. V lost 4 bases to trimming and J lost 5 bases, with 11 bases between them. Per the germline V gene, CDR1 is LGHDT and CDR2 is YNNKEL (reference sequence). This chain's CDR3 is CASSPITGTEAFF. The CDR3 DNA is TGTGCCAGCAGCCCAATCACAGGAACTGAAGCTTTCTTT.

The chain recombines TRBV7-6 with TRBJ2-3; 11 nucleotides line up with TRBD2. The CDR3 extends over 15 amino acids. V lost 6 bases to trimming and J lost 6 bases; unmatched junction nucleotides: 8. Germline V gene data show CDR1 as SGHVS and CDR2 as FNYEAQ. CDR3 nucleotides: TGTGCCAGCAGTGGATCTAGCGGGGGGACGGATACGCAGTATTTT. As protein: CASSGSSGGTDTQYF.

The chain couples TRBV6-2 or TRBV6-3 to TRBJ2-1, with D uncertain. The CDR3 has 14 amino acids. The V and J ends lost 1 base and 4 bases respectively, with 8 bases between them. CDR1 is MNHEY, CDR2 SVGEGT, per germline. CDR3 protein: CASSYYMEYNEQFF. CDR3 bases: TGTGCCAGCAGTTACTATATGGAGTACAATGAGCAGTTCTTC.

The V gene is TRBV3-1 (or the pseudogene TRBV3-2), the J gene TRBJ1-5; possible D gene TRBD1, 6 bases. Looked up from germline, CDR1 is LGHDT and CDR2 is YNNKEL (reference sequence). The CDR3 loop spans 15 amino acids. V gave up 1 base and J gave up 11 bases, with 18 bases separating them. The CDR3 is CASSQAGTPIRTQHF. The CDR3 DNA is TGTGCCAGCAGCCAAGCCGGGACACCCATCAGGACCCAGCATTTT.

The genes are TRBV18 and TRBJ1-3, with 8 bases matching TRBD1. The germline CDR1 and CDR2 sequences are KGHSH and LQKENI. The CDR3 loop spans 13 amino acids. The V and J ends lost 5 bases and 7 bases, in that order; junction bases with no gene match: 4. CDR3 residues: CASSRGQDNTIYF. DNA of the CDR3: TGTGCCAGCTCAAGGGGACAGGACAACACCATATATTTT.

There are a few counts of this clone. The CDR3 protein is CASSTRTGVDQPQHF. The CDR3 nucleotides are TGTGCCAGCAGCACCCGGACAGGGGTGGATCAGCCCCAGCATTTT. The genes are TRBV4-2 and TRBJ1-5; TRBD1 agrees at 9 bases. Germline CDR1 and CDR2: LGHNA and YNFKEQ. The CDR3 is 15 residues long. Trimming cost V 5 bases and J 5 bases; bases outside gene matches: 7.

The rearrangement links TRBV28 to TRBJ1-5; D may be TRBD1 (6 bases). The CDR3 totals 14 residues. Germline values: CDR1 MDHEN, CDR2 SYDVKM. V gave up 6 bases and J gave up 7 bases, with 16 bases separating them. In DNA, the CDR3 is TGTGCCAGCAGCCTCCAGGGGTTTGGACAGCCCCAGCATTTT. Its translation: CASSLQGFGQPQHF.

The chain employs TRBV11-3 and TRBJ2-1; no definite D call. CDR1 and CDR2 (germline): SGHNT, YENEEA. The CDR3 is 15 amino acids. V gave up 2 bases and J gave up 0 bases, with 8 bases separating them. In DNA, the CDR3 is TGTGCCAGCAGCTTACTGTCGGGCTCCTACAATGAGCAGTTCTTC. Residues: CASSLLSGSYNEQFF.

This sequence joins TRBV9 and TRBJ2-1, with D perhaps matching TRBD2 (6 bases). The V and J ends lost 3 bases and 7 bases respectively, with 14 bases between them. This CDR3 has 14 amino acids. The V gene's germline CDR1 is SGDLS and CDR2 YYNGEE. In DNA form, the CDR3 reads TGTGCCAGCAGCGCGGGCGGGATAGGTAATGAGCAGTTCTTC. Translating it yields CASSAGGIGNEQFF.

The chain has TRBV7-9 and TRBJ1-4; D is undetermined. V lost 1 base to trimming and J lost 7 bases, with 13 bases between them. Looked up from germline, CDR1 is SEHNR and CDR2 is FQNEAQ (reference sequence). This CDR3 is built from 15 residues. CDR3 bases: TGTGCCAGCAGCTTAGTGGAGGCGAGAGGTGAAAAACTGTTTTTT. Translation gives CASSLVEARGEKLFF.

V is TRBV30 and J is TRBJ1-5, with no clear D. The CDR3 length is 14 residues. Between the trimmed V and J ends, which lost 2 bases and 2 bases, there was a span of 10 bases. Germline lookup yields CDR1 GTSNPN and CDR2 SVGIG (reference sequence). The CDR3 sequence: CAWSTVLGNQPQHF. CDR3 nucleotide sequence: TGTGCCTGGAGTACGGTATTGGGCAATCAGCCCCAGCATTTT.

This chain joins TRBV5-4 and TRBJ2-1; 9 nucleotides agree with TRBD2. This CDR3 region has 17 residues. The V and J ends lost 0 bases and 4 bases, in that order; junction bases with no gene match: 8. CDR1 is SGHNT and CDR2 is YYREEE in the germline V gene (reference sequence). The CDR3 sequence: CASSLAGGGDFYNEQFF. Here the CDR3 DNA reads TGTGCCAGCAGCTTGGCAGGCGGGGGGGATTTTTACAATGAGCAGTTCTTC.

This chain links TRBV5-5 with TRBJ1-4, with D perhaps TRBD1 (5 bases). CDR1 and CDR2 (germline): SGHKS, YYEKEE (reference sequence). The germline V and J ends were trimmed by 0 bases and 7 bases, with 13 bases remaining between them. The CDR3 runs to 15 residues. The DNA of the CDR3 is TGTGCCAGCAGCTTGGACGGGGGAAAGGGTGAAAAACTGTTTTTT. Its translation: CASSLDGGKGEKLFF. Full variable domain (outside the CDR3, taken from reference TRBV5-5 and TRBJ1-4): DAGVTQSPTHLIKTRGQQVTLRCSPISGHKSVSWYQQVLGQGPQFIFQYYEKEERGRGNFPDRFSARQFPNYSSELNVNALLLGDSALYLCASSLDGGKGEKLFFGSGTQLSVL.

The chain uses TRBV28 and TRBJ1-2; no clear D. V lost 1 base, J lost 8 bases, and 8 bases lay in between. Germline CDR1 reads MDHEN; CDR2 reads SYDVKM. This CDR3 has 12 amino acids. This CDR3 reads CASSLYGEGYTF. The DNA for the CDR3 is TGTGCCAGCAGTTTATACGGGGAGGGCTACACCTTC.

This clone was seen only once. This chain uses TRBV7-2 with TRBJ2-2, with 8 bases aligning to TRBD2. The CDR3 length is 16 residues. The V and J ends lost 5 bases and 1 base, in that order; junction bases with no gene match: 6. Germline V lookup: CDR1 SGHTA, CDR2 FQGNSA. This chain's CDR3 is CASSHGLARNTGELFF. Written as DNA, the CDR3 is TGTGCCAGCAGCCACGGACTAGCAAGGAACACCGGGGAGCTGTTTTTT. Full variable domain (rest looked up from reference TRBV7-2 and TRBJ2-2): GAGVSQSPSNKVTEKGKDVELRCDPISGHTALYWYRQSLGQGLEFLIYFQGNSAPDKSGLPSDRFSAERTGGSVSTLTIQRTQQEDSAVYLCASSHGLARNTGELFFGEGSRLTVL.

The genes are TRBV4-1 and TRBJ2-7, with D possibly TRBD2 on 5 matching bases. CDR1 and CDR2 (germline): MGHRA, YSYEKL. The CDR3 runs to 15 residues. V dropped 1 base and J dropped 5 bases, with 15 bases sitting between them. CDR3 sequence (DNA): TGCGCCAGCAGCCAAGCGGCAGGAGGAAGTAACGAGCAGTACTTC. Protein: CASSQAAGGSNEQYF.

This clone was recorded only once. The rearrangement links TRBV5-1 to TRBJ1-1, with D perhaps TRBD1 (5 bases). This CDR3 is built from 15 residues. V gave up 2 bases and J gave up 1 base, with 12 bases separating them. Germline CDR1 SGHRS, CDR2 YFSETQ. CDR3 residues: CASSFQGGKNTEAFF. CDR3 DNA sequence: TGCGCCAGCAGCTTCCAGGGAGGGAAGAACACTGAAGCTTTCTTT.

The chain is built from TRBV30 and TRBJ1-1; 7 positions agree with TRBD1. V was pared by 0 bases and J by 3 bases, with 10 bases of the junction left unmatched. The germline CDR1 and CDR2 sequences are GTSNPN and SVGIG (reference sequence). The CDR3 runs to 16 residues. The CDR3 reads CAWSVRYRQGDTEAFF. The CDR3 DNA follows: TGTGCCTGGAGTGTACGGTATAGGCAGGGGGACACTGAAGCTTTCTTT.

This clone was counted between two and nine times. The chain employs TRBV19 and TRBJ2-5; 7 positions agree with TRBD2. The CDR3 totals 13 residues. The V gene end was trimmed by 5 bases and the J gene end by 2 bases; junction bases not matched to a gene: 2. The germline V gene has CDR1 LNHDA and CDR2 SQIVND (reference sequence). CDR3 bases: TGTGCCAGTAGTGGGGGACTACAAGAGACCCAGTACTTC. It specifies CASSGGLQETQYF.

The CDR3 DNA reads as TGCGCCAGCAGTGAGCCCCCGACTAGCGGCTATAACACCGGGGAGCTGTTTTTT. Protein sequence: CASSEPPTSGYNTGELFF. This rearrangement joins TRBV10-2 to TRBJ2-2; 9 bases are shared with TRBD2. The trim removed 2 bases at V and 2 bases at J, leaving 9 bases unmatched. The germline CDR1 and CDR2 sequences are WSHSY and SAAADI. This CDR3 spans 18 amino acids.

The V gene is TRBV14, the J gene TRBJ1-1; no clear D gene. V was clipped by 6 bases and J by 5 bases, with 13 bases between them. The CDR3 has 13 amino acids. Germline V CDR1 and CDR2: SGHDN, FVKESK. CDR3 in amino acids: CASSAPGRTEAFF. As DNA, the CDR3 is TGTGCCAGCAGTGCTCCGGGGAGGACTGAAGCTTTCTTT.

The chain joins TRBV9 to TRBJ1-2, with a tentative D call TRBD1 (5 bases). Germline-derived CDR1 and CDR2 are SGDLS and YYNGEE. The CDR3 totals 14 residues. V was cut by 0 bases and J by 2 bases, with 8 bases left in between. Here the CDR3 reads CASSVAEGNYGYTF. The CDR3 nucleotides are TGTGCCAGCAGCGTAGCGGAGGGGAACTATGGCTACACCTTC.

The rearrangement uses TRBV7-3 and TRBJ2-5, with 8 bases identical to TRBD2. With V trimmed by 5 bases and J by 5 bases, 10 bases remained unmatched. This CDR3 spans 15 amino acids. CDR1 and CDR2 (germline): SGHTA, FQGTGA. The DNA for the CDR3 is TGTGCCAGCAGCCAGGGGAGCGGGAGAATGGAGACCCAGTACTTC. This codes for CASSQGSGRMETQYF.

The gene calls are TRBV2 and TRBJ2-1; D is possibly TRBD2 (6 bases). In germline, CDR1 is SNHLY, CDR2 FYNNEI. This CDR3 is 12 amino acids long. V lost 4 bases to trimming and J lost 9 bases, with 10 bases between them. CDR3 sequence: CASSAGGLEQFF. The CDR3 DNA follows: TGTGCCAGCAGTGCCGGGGGACTTGAGCAGTTCTTC.